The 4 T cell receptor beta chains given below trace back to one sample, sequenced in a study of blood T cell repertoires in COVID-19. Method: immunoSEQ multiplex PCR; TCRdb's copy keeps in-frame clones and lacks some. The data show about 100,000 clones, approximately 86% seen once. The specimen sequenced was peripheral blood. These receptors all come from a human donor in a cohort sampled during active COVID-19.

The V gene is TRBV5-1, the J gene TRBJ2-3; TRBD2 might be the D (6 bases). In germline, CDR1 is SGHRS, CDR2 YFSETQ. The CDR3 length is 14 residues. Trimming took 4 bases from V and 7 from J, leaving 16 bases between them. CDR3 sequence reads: CASSPTAGSNTQYF. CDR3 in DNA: TGCGCCAGCAGCCCCACAGCGGGCTCTAATACGCAGTATTTT.

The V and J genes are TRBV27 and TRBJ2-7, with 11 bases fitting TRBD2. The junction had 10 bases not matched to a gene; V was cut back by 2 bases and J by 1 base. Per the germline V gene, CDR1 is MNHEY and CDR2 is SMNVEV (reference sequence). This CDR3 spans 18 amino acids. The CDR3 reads CASSLEASGRSRSYEQYF. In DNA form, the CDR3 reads TGTGCCAGCAGTTTAGAGGCTAGCGGGAGGAGCCGATCCTACGAGCAGTACTTC.

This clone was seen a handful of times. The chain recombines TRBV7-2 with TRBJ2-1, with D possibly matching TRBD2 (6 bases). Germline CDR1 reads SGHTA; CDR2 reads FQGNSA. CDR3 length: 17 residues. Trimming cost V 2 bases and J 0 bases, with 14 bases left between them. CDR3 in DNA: TGTGCCAGCAGCTTATCGACGGCGGGGAGCTCCTACAATGAGCAGTTCTTC. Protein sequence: CASSLSTAGSSYNEQFF.

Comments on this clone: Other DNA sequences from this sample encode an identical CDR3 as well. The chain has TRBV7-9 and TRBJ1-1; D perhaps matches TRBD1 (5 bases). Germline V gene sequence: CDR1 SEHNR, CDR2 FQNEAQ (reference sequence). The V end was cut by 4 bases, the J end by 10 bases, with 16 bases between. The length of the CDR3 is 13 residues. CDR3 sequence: CASSSLLMGGAFF. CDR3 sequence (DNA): TGTGCCAGCAGCTCCTTATTAATGGGGGGAGCTTTCTTT.